Following are 4 T cell receptor beta chains from one sample sequenced in a study of PD-1 blockade in classical Hodgkin lymphoma. Profiling relied on immunoSEQ multiplex PCR, and the TCRdb table lists in-frame clones only, not all of them. This sample has some 86,000 clones, with 90% found just once. Time point here: cycle 4 day 1 (C4D1), after less than 7 weeks of nivolumab. With no exception, relapse followed autologous stem cell transplantation in all patients, and brentuximab vedotin exposure varied. Sequenced here: peripheral blood mononuclear cells (PBMCs), sampled before the fourth cycle of nivolumab. Receptors originate from a human donor with classical Hodgkin lymphoma.

V usage is TRBV27 and J usage is TRBJ2-7; 9 bases are a match to TRBD1. From germline, CDR1 is MNHEY and CDR2 SMNVEV (reference sequence). The CDR3 spans 13 residues. Trimming cost V 6 bases and J 6 bases; bases outside gene matches: 6. The CDR3 sequence is CASRLMTGGEQYF. Here the CDR3 DNA reads TGTGCCAGCAGACTAATGACAGGGGGCGAGCAGTACTTC.

Relative to its sample, this clone is medium-sized. This chain joins TRBV7-3 and TRBJ1-6, with a tentative D call TRBD1 (6 bases). Germline CDR1 and CDR2: SGHTA and FQGTGA. The CDR3 is made up of 15 amino acids. The ends were cut back, 3 bases at V and 7 bases at J, with 13 bases in the middle. CDR3 loop: CASSLDSPMNSPLHF. CDR3 nucleotides: TGTGCCAGCAGCTTGGACAGCCCGATGAATTCACCCCTCCACTTT. Full variable domain (outside the CDR3, taken from reference TRBV7-3 and TRBJ1-6): GAGVSQTPSNKVTEKGKYVELRCDPISGHTALYWYRQSLGQGPEFLIYFQGTGAADDSGLPNDRFFAVRPEGSVSTLKIQRTERGDSAVYLCASSLDSPMNSPLHFGNGTRLTVT.

This chain joins TRBV9 and TRBJ2-7; D unresolved. V was trimmed by 0 bases and J by 5 bases, leaving 15 bases between them. The CDR3 is 15 residues long. Per the germline V gene, CDR1 is SGDLS and CDR2 is YYNGEE. CDR3 in amino acids: CASSVGVLASHEQYF. The CDR3 nucleotides read TGTGCCAGCAGCGTAGGGGTCTTAGCCAGCCACGAGCAGTACTTC.

The chain uses TRBV5-1 and TRBJ2-4; D unresolved. The V end lost 3 bases, the J end lost 0 bases, and 16 bases lay between the germline ends. The CDR3 extends over 17 amino acids. Germline V gene lookup returns CDR1 SGHRS and CDR2 YFSETQ. CDR3 DNA: TGCGCCAGCAGCTCCAGACCCTCATTTATAGCCAAAAACATTCAGTACTTC. Its protein is CASSSRPSFIAKNIQYF.